The clone carrying this T cell receptor (beta chain) has just a few counts. Its cognate antigen is unknown. TCRdb recomputed calls from the reads with MiXCR, one row per CDR3 protein. This sample carries about 740,000 distinct CDR3 sequences, roughly 36% of them seen once, and the ten largest clones take around 2.6%. This specimen comes from a study of T cell repertoires in cytomegalovirus infection. In the study overall: Public TCR beta signature analysis indicated the presence of both CMV infection and matching HLA type.

The CDR3 has 13 amino acids. CDR1 and CDR2 (germline): MDHEN, SYDVKM. The germline V and J ends were trimmed by 6 bases and 0 bases, with 6 bases remaining between them. Study observations and caveats: The cumulative frequency of public TCR beta families distinguished individuals who carried CMV together with the relevant HLA. CMV-specific TCR beta clonotypes restricted by HLA-C dominated the ex vivo response.

The sample taken for sequencing was PBMCs. This chain connects TRBV28 to TRBJ1-5; no definite D call. This TCR came from a human donor in good health (CMV status not recorded). Some clones in this sample may be carry-over from other donors' samples. CDR3 residues: CASRFYSNQPQHF. In nucleotides, the CDR3 is TGTGCCAGCAGGTTCTATAGCAATCAGCCCCAGCATTTT.